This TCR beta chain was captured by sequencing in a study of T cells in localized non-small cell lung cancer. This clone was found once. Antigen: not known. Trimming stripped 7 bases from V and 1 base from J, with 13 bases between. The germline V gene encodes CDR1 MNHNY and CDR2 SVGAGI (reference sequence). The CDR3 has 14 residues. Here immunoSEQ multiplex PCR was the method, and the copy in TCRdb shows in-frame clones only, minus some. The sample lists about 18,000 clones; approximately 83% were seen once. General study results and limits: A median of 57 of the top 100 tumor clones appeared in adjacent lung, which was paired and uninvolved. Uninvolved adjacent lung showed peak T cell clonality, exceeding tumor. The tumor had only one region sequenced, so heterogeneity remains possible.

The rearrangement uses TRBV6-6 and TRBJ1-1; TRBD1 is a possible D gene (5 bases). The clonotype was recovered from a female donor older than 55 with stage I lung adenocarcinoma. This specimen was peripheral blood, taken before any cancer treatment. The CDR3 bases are TGTGCCAGCACGTCGGGGCAGGGGAACACTGAAGCTTTCTTT. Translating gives CASTSGQGNTEAFF.